This T cell receptor beta chain is drawn from a study of blood T cells in healthy people across ages (dated by TCRdb to between 2014 and 2017). Broadly, across the study: In model experiments, template switching captured about one uniquely barcoded TCR beta cDNA molecule for every two T cells. The study measured age-related changes in TCR beta repertoire diversity using deep sequencing normalized with unique cDNA molecular identifiers. The donors were divided into four age groups: young (average around 16 years), middle-aged (almost 40), aged (around 59) and long-lived (about 84). To avoid experimental bias, donors of different ages were distributed randomly across sequencing lanes. For two donors (one aged 18 to 30 and one aged 80 or older), the study analyzed two additional independent replicas of 1 million unique cDNA reads from the same blood draw.

This clonotype was detected a few times. The antigen it recognizes is unknown. No base quality information exists; no much larger clone differs at one position. The donors were roughly 40 Caucasian individuals from Russia, aged about 6 to 95 years, who were systemically healthy. Around 10 milliliters of peripheral blood were collected from each donor into EDTA-treated Vacutainer tubes. Ficoll-Paque density-gradient centrifugation was used to isolate PBMCs, with at least 7 million obtained per sample. Total RNA was extracted from PBMCs with Trizol reagent, with at least 6 micrograms obtained per sample. The percentages of naive CD45RAhigh/CD27high T cells were determined by flow cytometry on a PBMC aliquot from every donor. Inclusive of the bounding cysteine and phenylalanine, the CDR3 is 15 residues long. The entry retains the CDR3 DNA only, 45 bases that are in frame from base 1. For this chain, trimming is 5 bases at the V end and 5 bases at the J end, and the number of junction bases without a gene match is 8. The germline V gene yields SGHTA for CDR1 and FQGNSA for CDR2.

The library was prepared using 5' RACE. A second roughly 6 to 12 cycle PCR used a sample-barcoded 5' primer and a J-beta primer mix. A unique molecular identifier was introduced onto each TCR beta cDNA molecule by a template-switch 5' adaptor carrying 12 random nucleotides. At least 2.5 million CDR3-containing paired-end reads were obtained from each sample. The Mint cDNA synthesis kit, primed by a TRBC-specific oligonucleotide, was used to synthesize first-strand cDNA from all RNA. All cDNA was treated with uracil-DNA glycosylase and then went through a first 18-cycle PCR with the universal primers M1SS and BC2_uni_R. Processing in the source paper ran as follows. Normalization of each sample was performed by random selection of 1 million high-quality reads, each carrying a distinct molecular identifier. Instead of being binned into consensus sequences, reads with shared molecular identifiers were discarded. CDR3 identification, clonotype clustering and error correction used MiTCR with a Q25 quality threshold and the strictest error-elimination algorithm. Lower-bound total TCR beta diversity was estimated with a nonparametric unseen species model using Euler transformation. The raw public data were reprocessed by TCRdb itself: fastp quality trimming at Q25, MiXCR clonotype calling, in-frame beta chains only. Rows matching on CDR3 protein sequence are summarized as one entry with the most common DNA and genes. The V and J calls come from TCRdb's annotation, not from the publication. A total of some 1.8 million distinct CDR3 sequences appear in this sample, 35% to 50% of them only once. About 23% of the sample belongs to the ten largest clones.

On the study overall, not on this receptor specifically: Estimates of total diversity based on one million sequenced T cells were considered lower bounds and underestimates. Compared with the aged group, the long-lived group had more naive CD4+ T cells, fewer expanded clones and increased TCR diversity, suggesting age selection. Bulk unsorted PBMC profiling prevented conclusive comparison of naive and antigen-experienced compartments. As age increased, observed TCR beta diversity per million T cells dropped in a roughly linear way, and a significant reduction was already evident by age 40. A strong correlation was found between observed TCR beta diversity and the percentage of naive T cells measured by flow cytometry. Donor CMV infection status was unknown, potentially confounding age-related changes in expanded clonotypes.

The chain joins TRBV7-2 to TRBJ2-3; 9 nucleotides in the junction match TRBD2. The TCR originated in a human donor in good health. Input material: blood. The DNA sequence is given as TGTGCCAGCAGCCCAGGGGCGGGGGGGAGAGATACGCAGTATTTT. Its protein product is CASSPGAGGRDTQYF.